The 6 T cell receptor beta chains given below trace back to one sample, sequenced in a study of CD8+CD57+ T cells in acquired aplastic anemia. All sequencing subjects had displayed CD8+CD57+ cell expansion on flow cytometry. TCR beta VDJ and CDR3 profiling used genomic DNA as template. TCRdb fed the reads into MiXCR, producing one record per CDR3 protein. The sample includes 130,000 or so distinct CDR3 sequences, approximately 36% of them seen just once. Material: sorted CD4+, CD8+, or CD8+CD57+ T cells (not recorded which) from PBMCs. The receptors originated from a human donor with aplastic anemia.

The V and J genes are TRBV5-6 and TRBJ2-1, with 8 bases aligning to TRBD2. Looked up from germline, CDR1 is SGHDT and CDR2 is YYEEEE. The CDR3 sequence is 17 residues long. Trimming took 6 bases from V and 6 from J; bases not matched to a gene: 17. The CDR3 nucleotides are TGTGCCAGCACCTTAAGCGGCCCGGGACTAGGACCCAATGAGCAGTTCTTC. This encodes CASTLSGPGLGPNEQFF.

The genes are TRBV9 and TRBJ1-3; D is ambiguous. V was shortened by 0 bases and J by 0 bases, with 10 bases between the two germline ends. CDR3 length: 16 residues. CDR1 is SGDLS and CDR2 is YYNGEE in the germline V gene. The CDR3 nucleotides are TGTGCCAGCAGCGTAGGTCTGGTGAGCTCTGGAAACACCATATATTTT. This translates into CASSVGLVSSGNTIYF.

In its sample, this clonotype was seen many times. The V and J genes are TRBV7-9 and TRBJ1-1; TRBD1 might be the D (6 bases). This CDR3 has 15 residues. Between the trimmed V and J ends, which lost 1 base and 2 bases, there was a span of 11 bases. Looked up from germline, CDR1 is SEHNR and CDR2 is FQNEAQ (reference sequence). CDR3 nucleotides: TGTGCCAGCAGCTTAGTGGGACATTCTAACACTGAAGCTTTCTTT. Translating gives CASSLVGHSNTEAFF.

This clonotype occurred many times. The chain uses TRBV24-1 and TRBJ2-3, with 11 bases fitting TRBD2. The CDR3 runs 15 residues. Germline CDR1 reads KGHDR; CDR2 reads SFDVKD. J gave up 4 bases and V 7 bases, and 6 bases lay outside the gene matches. DNA for the CDR3: TGTGCCACCAGGGGGGCTAGCGGGGGGTCAGATACGCAGTATTTT. Amino acids: CATRGASGGSDTQYF.

This clonotype appeared many times. The chain recombines TRBV2 with TRBJ1-2, with a weak D call TRBD1 (6 bases). This CDR3 spans 15 amino acids. Germline V gives CDR1 SNHLY, CDR2 FYNNEI. The ends were cut back, 4 bases at V and 4 bases at J, with 16 bases in the middle. The CDR3 reads CASSGGPSGGYGYTF. CDR3 in DNA: TGTGCCAGCAGTGGGGGGCCCAGCGGCGGCTATGGCTACACCTTC.

The chain recombines TRBV6-1 with TRBJ1-5; 8 bases map to TRBD1. CDR3 size: 15 residues. Trimming removed 8 bases from V and 4 bases from J; junction bases left unmatched: 10. Germline lookup yields CDR1 MNHNS and CDR2 SASEGT. CDR3 loop: CASGQGAFINQPQHF. CDR3 sequence (DNA): TGTGCCAGCGGCCAGGGGGCATTTATTAATCAGCCCCAGCATTTT.